This T cell receptor beta chain was found in a study of OX40 agonist ivuxolimab in advanced cancers. In the study overall: Patients achieving partial responses numbered three: one hepatocellular carcinoma case and two cutaneous melanoma cases.

This CDR3 spans 15 amino acids. V lost 2 bases, J lost 1 base, and 11 bases lay in between. Per the germline V gene, CDR1 is SGHTA and CDR2 is FQGNSA. Using immunoSEQ multiplex PCR, the repertoire was profiled, and TCRdb retains in-frame clones only, with some absent. The repertoire holds about 70,000 clones, with approximately 78% as singletons. The chain is built from TRBV7-2 and TRBJ1-1, with D uncertain. The receptor's source is an adult with an advanced solid tumor such as melanoma, head and neck, liver or kidney cancer. Sequenced here: CD4+ or CD8+ T cells sorted from blood, sampled in a trial of the OX40 agonist ivuxolimab. The DNA of the CDR3 is TGTGCCAGCAGCTTATCTGGCACGGAGAACACTGAAGCTTTCTTT. Protein sequence: CASSLSGTENTEAFF. The variable domain in full, with the rest retrieved from reference TRBV7-2 and TRBJ1-1, is GAGVSQSPSNKVTEKGKDVELRCDPISGHTALYWYRQSLGQGLEFLIYFQGNSAPDKSGLPSDRFSAERTGGSVSTLTIQRTQQEDSAVYLCASSLSGTENTEAFFGQGTRLTVV.